These 17 T cell receptor beta chains were sequenced from one sample in a study of beta chain features in type 1 diabetes. Expressed TCRB transcripts were sequenced because the entire RNA isolate underwent reverse transcription. Method: immunoSEQ multiplex PCR; TCRdb's copy keeps in-frame clones and lacks some. Of approximately 260,000 clones in the sample, 20% were seen once. The study, taken as a whole, reports: Among patients with Type 1 diabetes, TCRB CDR3s were moderately but significantly shorter in every one of the four CD4+ subsets.

Their cognate antigens are unknown. Sequencing was performed on naive CD4+ T cells from blood. Receptors were obtained from a woman aged 40 to 50 with type 1 diabetes.

The CDR3 DNA reads as TGTGCCAGCAGCTTGGTTTTAGCTGAAGCTTTCTTT. Translated, it gives CASSLVLAEAFF. This sequence joins TRBV5-4 and TRBJ1-1; D is unclear. Germline V gene lookup returns CDR1 SGHNT and CDR2 YYREEE (reference sequence). The V end was cut by 0 bases, the J end by 6 bases, with 6 bases between. The CDR3 has 12 amino acids.

The table lists this clone with a few counts. The chain links TRBV29-1 to TRBJ1-1; tentatively, D is TRBD1 (5 bases). The CDR3 extends over 13 amino acids. Germline assignment: CDR1 SQVTM and CDR2 ANQGSEA. V was clipped by 6 bases and J by 0 bases, with 11 bases between them. CDR3 residues: CSVVRDLNTEAFF. The CDR3, as DNA: TGCAGCGTGGTCCGGGACTTGAACACTGAAGCTTTCTTT.

This sequence joins TRBV5-1 and TRBJ2-3; D perhaps matches TRBD2 (6 bases). CDR3 size: 14 residues. Germline values: CDR1 SGHRS, CDR2 YFSETQ. The V gene lost 0 bases and the J gene lost 4 bases, with 9 bases spanning the gap. As DNA, the CDR3 is TGCGCCAGCAGCTTGGTGGGGGAGGCAGATACGCAGTATTTT. It encodes CASSLVGEADTQYF.

In its sample, this clone was seen a few times. The CDR3 protein is CASSQLGGNQPQHF. The CDR3 region has the DNA TGTGCCAGCAGCCAACTAGGTGGGAATCAGCCCCAGCATTTT. The gene calls are TRBV7-9 and TRBJ1-5, with no clear D. Deletions cut 5 bases from V and 4 bases from J, with 12 bases between. This CDR3 region has 14 residues. The V gene's germline CDR1 is SEHNR and CDR2 FQNEAQ (reference sequence).

The rearrangement joins TRBV7-3 to TRBJ2-1; 8 bases map to TRBD2. V trimming: 5 bases; J trimming: 2 bases; junction bases outside the gene matches: 2. Germline-derived CDR1 and CDR2 are SGHTA and FQGTGA. This CDR3 spans 14 amino acids. This CDR3 reads CASSPGGPYNEQFF. CDR3 coding DNA: TGTGCCAGCAGCCCGGGGGGGCCCTACAATGAGCAGTTCTTC.

This clone was seen more than once but under ten times. V gene TRBV4-1 combines with J gene TRBJ2-1; D is unresolved. This CDR3 is 12 amino acids long. V dropped 2 bases and J dropped 5 bases, with 4 bases sitting between them. CDR1 is MGHRA, CDR2 YSYEKL, per germline. This chain's CDR3 is CASSQRDNEQFF. CDR3 in DNA: TGCGCCAGCAGCCAACGCGACAATGAGCAGTTCTTC.

The rearrangement links TRBV2 to TRBJ2-1, with D maybe TRBD1 (6 bases). Looked up from germline, CDR1 is SNHLY and CDR2 is FYNNEI. The V end was cut by 6 bases, the J end by 7 bases, with 16 bases between. This CDR3 region has 14 residues. The CDR3 coding sequence is TGTGCCAGCAGGGGCAGGGGCGCTAAGAATGAGCAGTTCTTC. This codes for CASRGRGAKNEQFF.

This clone turned up a few times. The rearrangement uses TRBV30 and TRBJ1-1; unclear D gene. V was trimmed by 1 base and J by 1 base, leaving 7 bases between them. The CDR3 contains 13 residues. In germline, CDR1 is GTSNPN, CDR2 SVGIG (reference sequence). The CDR3 spells CAWSEWQNTEAFF. The CDR3 region has the DNA TGTGCCTGGAGTGAATGGCAGAACACTGAAGCTTTCTTT.

This clone was recorded a few times. The genes are TRBV7-6 and TRBJ2-1, with 13 nucleotides matching TRBD2. Germline-derived CDR1 and CDR2 are SGHVS and FNYEAQ. The trim removed 5 bases at V and 5 bases at J, leaving 3 bases unmatched. CDR3 length: 15 amino acids. In DNA, the CDR3 is TGTGCCAGCAGCCTTGGACTAGCGGGGGACAATGAGCAGTTCTTC. As protein: CASSLGLAGDNEQFF.

This clone appeared a few times. The genes are TRBV9 and TRBJ2-3, with 7 positions matching TRBD2. V was pared by 0 bases and J by 1 base, with 5 bases of the junction left unmatched. This CDR3 is 16 amino acids long. CDR1 and CDR2 (germline): SGDLS, YYNGEE. This chain's CDR3 is CASSVEGGSGTDTQYF. The CDR3 DNA reads TGTGCCAGCAGCGTAGAAGGCGGGAGTGGCACAGATACGCAGTATTTT.

This clone was detected a few times. The V call is TRBV28, the J call TRBJ2-7; weak D call: TRBD2 (5 bases). V was clipped by 3 bases and J by 7 bases, with 16 bases between them. This CDR3 is 14 amino acids long. Per germline, CDR1 MDHEN and CDR2 SYDVKM. The CDR3 nucleotides are TGTGCCAGCAGTTTCGGAAGGGCCCCGGGGGAGCAGTACTTC. Its protein product is CASSFGRAPGEQYF.

This CDR3 is CASSYPGQGEETQYF. The CDR3 bases are TGTGCCAGCAGTTACCCCGGACAGGGGGAAGAGACCCAGTACTTC. This chain uses TRBV6-6 with TRBJ2-5; 10 nucleotides line up with TRBD1. Germline trimming cut 2 bases from V and 3 bases from J; bases unmatched to any gene: 3. Germline CDR1 reads MNHNY; CDR2 reads SVGAGI (reference sequence). This CDR3 has 15 amino acids.

This clone was counted between two and nine times. This CDR3 reads CSVGGPGNQPQHF. The CDR3 DNA follows: TGCAGCGTTGGGGGGCCGGGCAATCAGCCCCAGCATTTT. V gene TRBV29-1 combines with J gene TRBJ1-5, with D tentatively TRBD1 (6 bases). Per the germline V gene, CDR1 is SQVTM and CDR2 is ANQGSEA. V dropped 4 bases and J dropped 2 bases, with 9 bases sitting between them. The CDR3 totals 13 residues.

V usage is TRBV4-1 and J usage is TRBJ1-1; a weak D match, TRBD1 (5 bases). Trimming stripped 2 bases from V and 1 base from J, with 11 bases between. This CDR3 region has 15 residues. Germline V lookup: CDR1 MGHRA, CDR2 YSYEKL. The CDR3 nucleotides read TGCGCCAGCAGCCAAACAGGACATCAGAACACTGAAGCTTTCTTT. Its translation is CASSQTGHQNTEAFF.

J is TRBJ2-1 and V is TRBV27; D ambiguous. V was trimmed by 3 bases and J by 4 bases, leaving 19 bases between them. The V gene's germline CDR1 is MNHEY and CDR2 SMNVEV (reference sequence). The CDR3 length is 17 residues. CDR3 DNA: TGTGCCAGCAGTTTGAAAAGCGCAAGCACTCTTTACAATGAGCAGTTCTTC. It specifies CASSLKSASTLYNEQFF.

The gene calls are TRBV27 and TRBJ1-2; 8 bases are shared with TRBD1. V gave up 5 bases and J gave up 8 bases; unmatched junction bases: 16. CDR3 length: 16 residues. The germline CDR1 and CDR2 sequences are MNHEY and SMNVEV (reference sequence). The DNA of the CDR3 is TGTGCCAGCAGTCCTAGGCAGGGGGCGCTTATGGGGGGCTACACCTTC. The encoded protein is CASSPRQGALMGGYTF.

The rearrangement joins TRBV5-4 to TRBJ2-3; 7 bases are a match to TRBD1. Germline V gene data show CDR1 as SGHNT and CDR2 as YYREEE (reference sequence). This CDR3 region has 14 residues. Germline trimming cut 3 bases from V and 0 bases from J; bases unmatched to any gene: 1. The CDR3 loop reads CASSSGQSTDTQYF. CDR3 DNA sequence: TGTGCCAGCAGCTCGGGACAGAGCACAGATACGCAGTATTTT.